The 12 T cell receptor beta chains below were found in one sample sequenced in a study of T cells after yellow fever vaccination. TCRdb fed the 5' RACE reads into MiXCR, producing one record per CDR3 protein. Of 400,000 to 650,000 distinct CDR3 sequences listed, around a fifth are singletons. The sequenced sample was PBMCs, obtained roughly 20 days after the first yellow fever vaccination. These receptors originate from a man aged 18 to 30 who received the YFV17D yellow fever vaccine.

This clonotype has only a few counts. This chain joins TRBV2 and TRBJ2-7; D assignment may be TRBD1 or TRBD2 (5 bases each). The germline V gene encodes CDR1 SNHLY and CDR2 FYNNEI. The CDR3 is 12 amino acids. Trimming removed 10 bases at V and 2 bases at J, with 12 bases between. Here the CDR3 reads CAIKGRTYEQYF. DNA for the CDR3: TGTGCCATCAAGGGACGGACCTACGAGCAGTACTTC.

The chain has TRBV20-1 and TRBJ2-6; D not certain. The V gene lost 6 bases and the J gene lost 1 base, with 10 bases spanning the gap. Germline values: CDR1 DFQATT, CDR2 SNEGSKA (reference sequence). The CDR3 is 14 amino acids. The CDR3 nucleotides are TGCAGTGCAGGGCAGGAATCTGGGGCCAACGTCCTGACTTTC. As protein: CSAGQESGANVLTF.

This rearrangement joins TRBV4-2 to TRBJ2-3; D ambiguous. CDR3 length equals 15 residues. Germline CDR1 LGHNA, CDR2 YNFKEQ. V was pared by 1 base and J by 2 bases, with 10 bases between. CDR3 in DNA: TGTGCCAGCAGCCAAGCCGGACCGACCACAGATACGCAGTATTTT. Its protein product is CASSQAGPTTDTQYF.

The chain joins TRBV7-8 to TRBJ1-4; 10 bases are shared with TRBD1. J lost 7 bases, V lost 1 base, and 9 bases had no gene match. CDR1 and CDR2 from the germline V gene are SGHVS and FQNEAQ. This CDR3 has 17 amino acids. CDR3 coding DNA: TGTGCCAGCAGCTTAGAACCACCGGGACAGGGGAGTGAAAAACTGTTTTTT. As protein: CASSLEPPGQGSEKLFF.

This clonotype has more than one count but fewer than ten. J is TRBJ2-5 and V is TRBV5-1; D is perhaps TRBD1 (6 bases). Between the trimmed V and J ends, which lost 4 bases and 5 bases, there was a span of 12 bases. Looked up from germline, CDR1 is SGHRS and CDR2 is YFSETQ. CDR3 size: 13 residues. CDR3 sequence reads: CASSVGQRETQYF. The CDR3 DNA sequence: TGCGCCAGCAGCGTGGGACAACGGGAGACCCAGTACTTC.

CDR3 sequence: CASSLSDSPRYGYTF. For the CDR3, the DNA is TGTGCCAGCAGTTTATCGGACAGCCCCCGCTATGGCTACACCTTC. V usage is TRBV12-3 or TRBV12-4 and J usage is TRBJ1-2, with D perhaps TRBD1 (6 bases). The V end lost 2 bases, the J end lost 4 bases, and 14 bases lay between the germline ends. CDR3 size: 15 residues.

This clonotype was seen only a few times. The rearrangement links TRBV5-6 to TRBJ1-4; no definite D call. The length of the CDR3 is 14 residues. The V end lost 1 base, the J end lost 5 bases, and 9 bases lay between the germline ends. Germline V gene lookup returns CDR1 SGHDT and CDR2 YYEEEE. The CDR3 loop reads CASSLLVGNEKLFF. CDR3 nucleotide sequence: TGTGCCAGCAGCTTGTTGGTGGGAAATGAAAAACTGTTTTTT. The complete variable domain, with remaining parts taken from reference TRBV5-6 and TRBJ1-4, reads DAGVTQSPTHLIKTRGQQVTLRCSPKSGHDTVSWYQQALGQGPQFIFQYYEEEERQRGNFPDRFSGHQFPNYSSELNVNALLLGDSALYLCASSLLVGNEKLFFGSGTQLSVL.

CDR3 loop: CASSLQGLNPDTQYF. Written as DNA, the CDR3 is TGTGCCAGCAGTTTGCAGGGCCTGAACCCAGATACGCAGTATTTT. The rearrangement joins TRBV9 to TRBJ2-3; perhaps TRBD1 as D (5 bases). The V gene lost 5 bases and the J gene lost 4 bases, with 17 bases spanning the gap. Germline CDR1 SGDLS, CDR2 YYNGEE. The CDR3 has 15 amino acids.

This clonotype was counted only a few times. This sequence joins TRBV3-1 and TRBJ1-1; D unclear. Trimming cost V 2 bases and J 1 base, with 8 bases left between them. Germline loops: CDR1 LGHDT, CDR2 YNNKEL (reference sequence). The CDR3 has 14 amino acids. For the CDR3, the DNA is TGTGCCAGCAGCCAATCCTGGCAGAACACTGAAGCTTTCTTT. This encodes CASSQSWQNTEAFF.

In the case of this clonotype: With a much larger clone just one base away, this may be a read error. The chain combines TRBV12-3 or TRBV12-4 with TRBJ1-5; D gene uncertain. The CDR3 spans 14 residues. V was shortened by 5 bases and J by 1 base, with 9 bases between the two germline ends. The CDR3: CASSEVQSNQPQHF. CDR3 nucleotides: TGTGCCAGCAGTGAGGTACAGAGCAATCAGCCCCAGCATTTT.

This clonotype has more than one count but fewer than ten. The V call is TRBV28, the J call TRBJ2-7; perhaps D is TRBD1 or TRBD2 (5 bases each). CDR1 and CDR2 from the germline V gene are MDHEN and SYDVKM. V was shortened by 8 bases and J by 3 bases, with 8 bases between the two germline ends. There are 11 residues in the CDR3. In DNA form, the CDR3 reads TGTGCCAGCGGGACCCTCTACGAGCAGTACGTC. It codes for CASGTLYEQYV.

This clonotype was counted a few times. V usage is TRBV7-2 and J usage is TRBJ1-1; D is uncertain. V gave up 5 bases and J gave up 1 base, with 8 bases separating them. The CDR3 spans 13 residues. CDR1 SGHTA and CDR2 FQGNSA come from the germline V gene. In DNA form, the CDR3 reads TGTGCCAGCAGCACGACGCGGAACACTGAAGCTTTCTTT. It is translated as CASSTTRNTEAFF.